A single sample gave rise to the 18 T cell receptor beta chains below, sequenced in a study of blood T cell repertoires in COVID-19. The table came from immunoSEQ multiplex PCR; TCRdb's copy has only in-frame clones and leaves some out. Of around 190,000 clones in the sample, 80% to 90% were seen once. Sequenced material: PBMCs or T cells enriched from blood (not recorded which). The source is a woman younger than 35 who had recovered from COVID-19.

V and J are TRBV2 and TRBJ1-1, with D perhaps TRBD1 (6 bases). Germline lookup yields CDR1 SNHLY and CDR2 FYNNEI. The CDR3 has 13 amino acids. The V end lost 7 bases, the J end lost 4 bases, and 13 bases lay between the germline ends. The CDR3 sequence is CASITGMGTEAFF. As DNA, the CDR3 is TGTGCCAGCATCACAGGGATGGGCACTGAAGCTTTCTTT.

This clone was seen just once. The rearrangement links TRBV29-1 to TRBJ1-1; TRBD1 agrees at 8 bases. CDR3 size: 12 residues. Unmatched junction bases numbered 8, after V lost 6 bases and J lost 8 bases. Per the germline V gene, CDR1 is SQVTM and CDR2 is ANQGSEA. CDR3 loop: CSVWRGQVEAFF. The CDR3 coding sequence is TGCAGCGTATGGAGGGGACAGGTAGAAGCTTTCTTT.

This rearrangement joins TRBV6-5 to TRBJ1-2; D not certain. V was shortened by 2 bases and J by 7 bases, with 11 bases between the two germline ends. The CDR3 covers 13 residues. The germline V gene has CDR1 MNHEY and CDR2 SVGAGI. The CDR3 reads CASSYEGRSGYTF. The CDR3 DNA reads TGTGCCAGCAGTTACGAGGGTCGGTCTGGCTACACCTTC.

V gene TRBV5-1 combines with J gene TRBJ2-1; the match to TRBD1 covers 11 bases. This CDR3 spans 14 amino acids. V gave up 6 bases and J gave up 5 bases; unmatched junction bases: 4. Germline V CDR1 and CDR2: SGHRS, YFSETQ. As DNA, the CDR3 is TGCGCCAGCAACCGGGACAGGGGGAACAATGAGCAGTTCTTC. Protein: CASNRDRGNNEQFF.

This clone appeared a few times. The DNA for the CDR3 is TGTGCCAGTAGTAGCGGGGAATGGGATACGCAGTATTTT. Its protein is CASSSGEWDTQYF. The chain couples TRBV19 to TRBJ2-3; D possibly corresponds to TRBD2 (6 bases). Trimming removed 4 bases from V and 6 bases from J, with 11 bases in between. There are 13 residues in the CDR3. Germline CDR1 LNHDA, CDR2 SQIVND (reference sequence).

This clone has a handful of counts. The CDR3 region has the DNA TGTGCCAGCAGCTTAGTCGGGGGATCAGGGAATCAGCCCCAGCATTTT. It codes for CASSLVGGSGNQPQHF. This chain uses TRBV7-2 with TRBJ1-5; D is perhaps TRBD1 (5 bases). V was pared by 1 base and J by 4 bases, with 14 bases between. CDR3 size: 16 residues. Germline-derived CDR1 and CDR2 are SGHTA and FQGNSA.

This chain connects TRBV11-2 to TRBJ2-7; 8 bases map to TRBD2. There are 15 residues in the CDR3. Unmatched junction bases numbered 10, after V lost 5 bases and J lost 4 bases. The germline V gene encodes CDR1 SGHAT and CDR2 FQNNGV. The CDR3 nucleotides are TGTGCCAGCAGCCCAGTCTTCGGGGGGGGGTACGAGCAGTACTTC. Protein sequence: CASSPVFGGGYEQYF.

The gene calls are TRBV11-2 and TRBJ2-7; D not certain. The CDR3 extends over 15 amino acids. Trimming took 5 bases from V and 0 from J, leaving 14 bases between them. Per germline, CDR1 SGHAT and CDR2 FQNNGV. CDR3 loop: CASSPLLLGSYEQYF. The DNA of the CDR3 is TGTGCCAGCAGCCCACTCCTTCTCGGCTCCTACGAGCAGTACTTC. The full variable domain, with the rest looked up from reference TRBV11-2 and TRBJ2-7, is EAGVAQSPRYKIIEKRQSVAFWCNPISGHATLYWYQQILGQGPKLLIQFQNNGVVDDSQLPKDRFSAERLKGVDSTLKIQPAKLEDSAVYLCASSPLLLGSYEQYFGPGTRLTVT.

The chain links TRBV28 to TRBJ1-2; possible D gene TRBD1, 6 bases. V was pared by 2 bases and J by 0 bases, with 10 bases between. The CDR3 has 15 residues. Germline CDR1 and CDR2: MDHEN and SYDVKM. CDR3 nucleotide sequence: TGTGCCAGCAGTTTAACAGGGTCCGCTAACTATGGCTACACCTTC. This codes for CASSLTGSANYGYTF.

The chain uses TRBV24-1 and TRBJ1-2; D uncertain. V was cut by 4 bases and J by 4 bases, with 9 bases left in between. CDR1 is KGHDR and CDR2 is SFDVKD in the germline V gene. The CDR3 extends over 13 amino acids. The CDR3 DNA sequence: TGTGCCACCAGTGACCGGGATGCCTATGGCTACACCTTC. Encoded protein: CATSDRDAYGYTF.

The chain recombines TRBV7-2 with TRBJ2-7; possible D gene TRBD2, 6 bases. Germline V gene sequence: CDR1 SGHTA, CDR2 FQGNSA. CDR3 length: 14 amino acids. The ends were cut back, 3 bases at V and 3 bases at J, with 12 bases in the middle. The CDR3 DNA reads as TGTGCCAGCAGCTTGGCGGGGCGAAGCTACGAGCAGTACTTC. This gives the protein CASSLAGRSYEQYF. Drawing the rest from reference TRBV7-2 and TRBJ2-7, the complete variable domain is GAGVSQSPSNKVTEKGKDVELRCDPISGHTALYWYRQSLGQGLEFLIYFQGNSAPDKSGLPSDRFSAERTGGSVSTLTIQRTQQEDSAVYLCASSLAGRSYEQYFGPGTRLTVT.

The V and J genes are TRBV5-1 and TRBJ1-5; D is uncertain. The CDR3 runs 14 residues. V was clipped by 0 bases and J by 9 bases, with 13 bases between them. Germline loops: CDR1 SGHRS, CDR2 YFSETQ. CDR3 region: CASSLVQEDPPQHF. DNA of the CDR3: TGCGCCAGCAGCTTGGTTCAGGAGGATCCGCCCCAGCATTTT.

The CDR3 spells CASSFFGRLAGGPNTGELFF. CDR3 nucleotide sequence: TGTGCCAGCAGTTTTTTCGGGAGACTAGCGGGAGGGCCTAACACCGGGGAGCTGTTTTTT. The rearrangement links TRBV28 to TRBJ2-2; 14 bases line up with TRBD2. There are 20 residues in the CDR3. Germline V gene lookup returns CDR1 MDHEN and CDR2 SYDVKM. V trimming: 3 bases; J trimming: 2 bases; junction bases outside the gene matches: 11.

The gene calls are TRBV5-6 and TRBJ2-5, with D perhaps TRBD2 (7 bases). Per the germline V gene, CDR1 is SGHDT and CDR2 is YYEEEE. The CDR3 length is 15 residues. V was cut by 6 bases and J by 1 base, with 16 bases left in between. CDR3 sequence reads: CASNRRGGSQETQYF. In DNA, the CDR3 is TGTGCCAGCAATCGAAGGGGGGGGTCCCAAGAGACCCAGTACTTC.

This clone was observed a single time. The V gene is TRBV29-1, the J gene TRBJ2-7; 7 nucleotides line up with TRBD1. This CDR3 spans 13 amino acids. The junction had 10 bases not matched to a gene; V was cut back by 6 bases and J by 5 bases. Germline CDR1 reads SQVTM; CDR2 reads ANQGSEA. CDR3 bases: TGCAGCGTCGAAACCACAGGGACAGACGAGCAGTACTTC. Protein sequence: CSVETTGTDEQYF.

This chain uses TRBV19 with TRBJ1-5; no reliable D call. The germline V gene encodes CDR1 LNHDA and CDR2 SQIVND (reference sequence). Between the trimmed V and J ends, which lost 10 bases and 3 bases, there was a span of 13 bases. The CDR3 covers 13 residues. DNA for the CDR3: TGTGCCACTCTCGCGGGCTACAATCAGCCCCAGCATTTT. Protein sequence: CATLAGYNQPQHF.

This rearrangement joins TRBV19 to TRBJ1-1, with 7 bases identical to TRBD1. The germline V gene has CDR1 LNHDA and CDR2 SQIVND (reference sequence). This CDR3 contains 15 residues. V lost 4 bases and J lost 2; bases outside the gene matches: 7. CDR3 protein: CASSTYRGPNTEAFF. The CDR3 nucleotides are TGTGCCAGTAGTACGTACAGGGGCCCCAACACTGAAGCTTTCTTT.

The chain recombines TRBV7-2 with TRBJ2-5; D may be TRBD2 (6 bases). Trimming left V 5 bases short and J 2 bases short, with 18 bases between. The germline gives CDR1 SGHTA, CDR2 FQGNSA. CDR3 length equals 16 residues. The CDR3 protein is CASSQRENRRQETQYF. Written as DNA, the CDR3 is TGTGCCAGCAGCCAACGGGAGAACCGGCGACAAGAGACCCAGTACTTC.